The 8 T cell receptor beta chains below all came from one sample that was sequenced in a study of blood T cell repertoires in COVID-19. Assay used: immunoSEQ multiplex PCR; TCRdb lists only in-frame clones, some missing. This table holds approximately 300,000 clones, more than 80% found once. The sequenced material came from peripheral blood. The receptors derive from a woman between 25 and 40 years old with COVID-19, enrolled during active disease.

The CDR3 nucleotides read TGCAGCGTTGAGGGTTTGTGGGCCTCGGAGACCCAGTACTTC. Its translation is CSVEGLWASETQYF. J is TRBJ2-5 and V is TRBV29-1; D is unclear. The germline gives CDR1 SQVTM, CDR2 ANQGSEA. The V and J ends lost 3 bases and 5 bases respectively, with 16 bases between them. This CDR3 has 14 amino acids.

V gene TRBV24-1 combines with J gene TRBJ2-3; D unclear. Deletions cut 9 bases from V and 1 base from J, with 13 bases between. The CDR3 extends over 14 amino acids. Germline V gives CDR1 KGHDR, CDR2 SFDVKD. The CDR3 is CATSGAAGTDTQYF. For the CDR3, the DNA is TGTGCCACCTCAGGTGCCGCTGGCACAGATACGCAGTATTTT.

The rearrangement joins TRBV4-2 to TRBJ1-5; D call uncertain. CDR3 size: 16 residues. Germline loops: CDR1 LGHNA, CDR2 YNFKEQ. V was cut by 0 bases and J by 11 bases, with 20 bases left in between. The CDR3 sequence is CASSQDYHGLVKTQHF. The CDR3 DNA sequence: TGTGCCAGCAGCCAAGATTACCACGGACTCGTTAAGACCCAGCATTTT.

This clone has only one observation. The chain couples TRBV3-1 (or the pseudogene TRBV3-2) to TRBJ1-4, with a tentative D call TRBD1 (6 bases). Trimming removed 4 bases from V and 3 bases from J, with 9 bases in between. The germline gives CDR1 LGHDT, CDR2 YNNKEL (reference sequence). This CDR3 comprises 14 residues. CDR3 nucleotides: TGTGCCAGCAGCCGCGGACAGCCTAATGAAAAACTGTTTTTT. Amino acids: CASSRGQPNEKLFF.

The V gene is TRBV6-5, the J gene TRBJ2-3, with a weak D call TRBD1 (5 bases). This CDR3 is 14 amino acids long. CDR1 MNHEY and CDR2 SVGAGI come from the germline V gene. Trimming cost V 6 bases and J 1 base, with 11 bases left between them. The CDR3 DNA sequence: TGTGCCAGCAGGCCGACAGCAGGCACAGATACGCAGTATTTT. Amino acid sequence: CASRPTAGTDTQYF.

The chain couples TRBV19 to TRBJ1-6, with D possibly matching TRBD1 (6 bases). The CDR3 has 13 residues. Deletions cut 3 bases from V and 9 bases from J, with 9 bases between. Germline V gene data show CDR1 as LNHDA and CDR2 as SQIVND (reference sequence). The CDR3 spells CASSMQGLSPLHF. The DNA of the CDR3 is TGTGCCAGTAGTATGCAGGGGCTTTCACCCCTCCACTTT.

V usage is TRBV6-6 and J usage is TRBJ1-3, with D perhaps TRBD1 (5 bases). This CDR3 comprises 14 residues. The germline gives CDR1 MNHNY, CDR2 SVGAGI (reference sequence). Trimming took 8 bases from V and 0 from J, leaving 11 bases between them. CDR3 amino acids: CASRRGTSGNTIYF. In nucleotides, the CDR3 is TGTGCCAGCCGCCGGGGGACCTCTGGAAACACCATATATTTT.

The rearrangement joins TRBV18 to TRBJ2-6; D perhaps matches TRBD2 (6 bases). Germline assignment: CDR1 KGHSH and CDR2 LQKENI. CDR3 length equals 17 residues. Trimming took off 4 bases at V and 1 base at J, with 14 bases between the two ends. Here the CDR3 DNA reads TGTGCCAGCTCACTGCCCGGGAGAGGTTCTGGGGCCAACGTCCTGACTTTC. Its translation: CASSLPGRGSGANVLTF. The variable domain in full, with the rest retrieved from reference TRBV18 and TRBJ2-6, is NAGVMQNPRHLVRRRGQEARLRCSPMKGHSHVYWYRQLPEEGLKFMVYLQKENIIDESGMPKERFSAEFPKEGPSILRIQQVVRGDSAAYFCASSLPGRGSGANVLTFGAGSRLTVL.